This paragraph reports one TCR beta chain. This clone was counted a few times. No cognate antigen has been identified for it. Per-base quality was not reported, and no clone a single base away is much larger than it. Patients with autoimmune disease history or receiving systemic immunosuppression were excluded from the trial. Peripheral blood for TCR sequencing was collected from all dose cohorts at baseline, on cycle 4 day 1, and on cycle 7 day 1. Samples came from an open-label, multicenter, first-in-human phase I dose-escalation trial of ivuxolimab. Adults with locally advanced or metastatic melanoma, renal cell, hepatocellular, or head and neck squamous cell carcinoma were enrolled in the trial. Before TCR sequencing, CD4+ T cells and CD8+ T cells were sorted from peripheral blood as separate populations. This sample is drawn from a study of OX40 agonist ivuxolimab in advanced cancers. Study-level background: Ivuxolimab, which targeted the costimulatory receptor OX40 (CD134), was an agonistic, fully human IgG2 monoclonal antibody. The point of sequencing TCRbeta in the periphery was to test whether ivuxolimab changed TCR sequence diversity and drove clonal T-cell expansion. Among the approximately 50 dose-escalation patients, about 19 had hepatocellular carcinoma, roughly 15 melanoma, 9 renal cell carcinoma and 9 head and neck cancer. In the dose-escalation cohort, 70% to 85% of patients were male, and the mean age was 60 years with a range of roughly 20 to 79. The paper reports the monotherapy dose-escalation portion (N of about 51 patients) of the phase I ivuxolimab trial. Patients were allowed to have had prior anti-PD-1, anti-PD-L1 or anti-CTLA-4 therapy, and approximately 40% of the dose-escalation patients had been treated with checkpoint inhibitors. Three dose-escalation patients achieved partial responses, one with hepatocellular carcinoma and two with cutaneous melanoma. Intravenous ivuxolimab was administered to patients every 2 weeks at six dose levels: 0.01, 0.1, 0.3, 1.5, 3 and 10 mg/kg. Broader findings and caveats from the paper: At doses of 0.1 to 3.0 mg/kg, clonal expansion of both CD4+ and CD8+ blood T cells was observed from baseline to week 6. Low levels of normalized T-cell clonal expansion were also seen in some patients who did not respond. On average, CD8+ T cells showed more expanded clones than CD4+ T cells after ivuxolimab. The antigen specificity of the peripheral T cells that underwent clonal expansion was not determined. In the 0.1-3.0 mg/kg groups, partial responders had among the lowest normalized peripheral clonal expansion, particularly in CD8+ T cells.

Looking up the germline V gene yields CDR1 MGHRA and CDR2 YSYEKL. The CDR3 covers 15 residues, taking in both the cysteine and the phenylalanine. Here the CDR3 DNA is all that survives: 45 bases in frame from base 1. At the junction V is shortened by 3 bases and J by 0 bases, with 9 bases in between. Genomic DNA was isolated from the sorted cells so that the TCRbeta CDR3 region could be sequenced. The immunoSEQ Assay was used to sequence the TCRbeta CDR3 regions. In TCRdb, the immuneACCESS table is reduced to in-frame sequences with V and J assigned. These tables do not hold every clone; where another copy was compared, an unresolved V gene accounts for under half, and the others remain unexplained. For this sample there are approximately 90,000 clones; roughly 91% appear just once. Of the sample, 2.6% falls within the top ten clones.

Sequencing was performed on CD4+ or CD8+ T cells sorted from blood, taken in a trial of the OX40 agonist ivuxolimab. This receptor was taken from an adult with an advanced solid tumor such as melanoma, head and neck, liver or kidney cancer. The rearrangement joined TRBV4-1 to TRBJ2-1; the D gene is perhaps TRBD1 or TRBD2, each of them matching over 5 bases. The DNA is as follows: TGCGCCAGCAGCCAGGGGGAGAACTCCTACAATGAGCAGTTCTTC. Translation gives CASSQGENSYNEQFF.